The following is a T cell receptor beta chain sequence with its context. Its antigen is as yet unknown. This sample was included in a study of cytomegalovirus exposure and HLA in healthy donors. The study, taken as a whole, reports: Accurate prediction of HLA-A and HLA-B alleles (for most subjects) was reportedly achieved from TCR beta sequences. A later analysis linked a missense DCLRE1C variant to TCR beta V- and J-gene trimming. The study carried out a later analysis of TCR beta sequences. It associated some 17,000 of them with specific HLA alleles at a false discovery rate of 0.05.

It was with 60 Vbeta and 13 Jbeta primers that the PCR ran. Original processing notes: Later, some 75 million unique TCR beta chains were counted in an analysis, and around 11 million of them were shared. The repertoire was sequenced with immunoSEQ multiplex PCR; TCRdb's copy has only in-frame clones and lacks some. The V and J calls and clone size were taken over from that table, and D and trimming were inferred from the DNA. The data show about 190,000 clones, roughly 80% seen once. With V trimmed by 6 bases and J by 4 bases, 5 bases remained unmatched. The CDR3 has 14 amino acids. Per the germline V gene, CDR1 is SNHLY and CDR2 is FYNNEI.

This chain connects TRBV2 to TRBJ2-2; 7 nucleotides agree with TRBD1. Input material: PBMCs. This clonotype was sampled from a male donor in good health and CMV-seronegative. In DNA form, the CDR3 reads TGTGCCAGCAGCGGGGACAGCCCCACCGGGGAGCTGTTTTTT. It codes for CASSGDSPTGELFF.